The present entry profiles one T cell receptor beta chain with its context. This record belongs to a study of blood T cell repertoires in COVID-19. Data came from immunoSEQ multiplex PCR; TCRdb stores just in-frame clones and leaves some out. The repertoire holds approximately 90,000 clones, approximately 80% seen once, with 31% in the top ten. V lost 2 bases to trimming and J lost 6 bases; unmatched junction nucleotides: 8. CDR1 and CDR2 from the germline V gene are KGHDR and SFDVKD. CDR3 length equals 15 residues. The chain couples TRBV24-1 to TRBJ2-7; 8 bases are a match to TRBD1. This receptor was obtained from a woman aged 80 or older with active or convalescent COVID-19. Specimen: peripheral blood. The CDR3 sequence is CATSDSTGELREQYF. The CDR3 DNA reads TGTGCCACCAGTGATTCGACAGGGGAGTTGCGCGAGCAGTACTTC.